Listed below are T cell receptor beta chains from one sample, sequenced in a study of a mutant IDH1 vaccine in newly diagnosed glioma. The antigens of these receptors remain unknown. Here immunoSEQ multiplex PCR was the method, and the copy in TCRdb shows in-frame clones only, minus some. This sample has some 63,000 clones, with 74% found just once. This sample comprised PBMCs, obtained from a glioma patient whose treatment included an IDH1 peptide vaccine. The receptors derive from a man aged 45-65 years with glioma. Each CDR3 is given with its conserved first and last residue. The D gene is left open where the match is weak. The listing skips clone size in some rows; elsewhere it reads once, few, many or a size class.

j_call v_call d_call clone_size cdr3_aa cdr3_nt
TRBJ2-6 TRBV4-1 - - CASSQEPGGSGANVLTF TGCGCCAGCAGCCAAGAGCCTGGGGGTTCTGGGGCCAACGTCCTGACTTTC
TRBJ1-1 TRBV7-9 TRBD1 - CASSLEGQGFGNTEAFF TGTGCCAGCAGCTTAGAGGGACAGGGTTTCGGGAACACTGAAGCTTTCTTT
TRBJ2-2 TRBV4-1 - - CASSQDRATGELFF TGCGCCAGCAGCCAAGATAGGGCCACCGGGGAGCTGTTTTTT
TRBJ2-7 TRBV7-9 TRBD2 few CASSPPSGGGSYEQYF TGTGCCAGCAGCCCGCCCAGCGGGGGGGGGTCCTACGAGCAGTACTTC
TRBJ2-7 TRBV30 - - CAATSEPEQYF TGTGCTGCGACATCCGAGCCCGAGCAGTACTTC
TRBJ2-2 TRBV5-1 - once CASSLDGRDTGELFF TGCGCCAGCAGCTTGGACGGGCGTGACACCGGGGAGCTGTTTTTT
TRBJ2-1 TRBV4-2 TRBD2 few CASSQESSGGNEQFF TGTGCCAGCAGCCAAGAGTCTAGCGGGGGCAATGAGCAGTTCTTC
TRBJ1-2 TRBV5-1 - - CASSLAGESPYGYTF TGCGCCAGCAGCTTGGCTGGGGAGTCCCCTTATGGCTACACCTTC
TRBJ2-2 TRBV7-3 - - CASSLSGGELFF TGTGCCAGCAGCTTATCTGGCGGGGAGCTGTTTTTT
TRBJ2-7 TRBV7-2 TRBD2 - CASSPSSGSYEQYF TGTGCCAGCAGCCCATCTAGCGGTTCCTACGAGCAGTACTTC
TRBJ2-7 TRBV6-5 - - CASSWDLSYEQYF TGTGCCAGCAGTTGGGATCTGTCCTACGAGCAGTACTTC
TRBJ1-2 TRBV6-1 - - CASSALQGWNYGYTF TGTGCCAGCAGTGCCCTACAGGGTTGGAACTATGGCTACACCTTC
TRBJ2-4 TRBV5-1 - - CASSLEGNIQYF TGCGCCAGCAGCTTGGAAGGGAACATTCAGTACTTC
TRBJ1-1 TRBV6-1 TRBD1 - CASSLDRMNTEAFF TGTGCCAGCAGCCTGGACAGGATGAACACTGAAGCTTTCTTT
TRBJ2-5 TRBV7-9 TRBD1 - CASSTSGDREGETQYF TGTGCCAGCAGCACCTCCGGGGACAGGGAAGGAGAGACCCAGTACTTC
TRBJ2-1 TRBV5-1 TRBD1 - CASSLGTGGSLSSYNEQFF TGCGCCAGCAGCTTAGGGACAGGGGGCTCTTTGAGCTCCTACAATGAGCAGTTCTTC
TRBJ2-1 TRBV20-1 - - CSARDGNEQFF TGCAGTGCTAGAGATGGGAATGAGCAGTTCTTC
TRBJ2-7 TRBV10-3 - - CAISDQGYEQYF TGTGCCATCAGTGATCAGGGATACGAGCAGTACTTC
TRBJ2-7 TRBV10-3 TRBD1 few CAISVTGTGSYEQYF TGTGCCATCAGTGTTACCGGGACAGGGTCCTACGAGCAGTACTTC
TRBJ2-7 TRBV6-1 TRBD2 - CASTLSAGVSYEQYF TGTGCCAGCACCCTCTCAGCGGGGGTCTCCTACGAGCAGTACTTC
TRBJ1-5 TRBV7-2 - - CASSAQGTPQHF TGTGCCAGCAGCGCACAGGGAACGCCCCAGCATTTT
TRBJ2-3 TRBV2 TRBD1 many CASSVAGGATDTQYF TGTGCCAGCAGCGTGGCAGGGGGCGCGACAGATACGCAGTATTTT
TRBJ2-7 TRBV7-8 TRBD1 - CASSVGQGNSYEQYF TGTGCCAGCAGCGTGGGACAGGGGAATTCCTACGAGCAGTACTTC
TRBJ1-2 TRBV9 - - CASSPKGHPDYGYTF TGTGCCAGCAGCCCGAAGGGGCACCCCGACTATGGCTACACCTTC
TRBJ1-3 TRBV7-8 TRBD1 - CASSPRSGGGNTIYF TGTGCCAGCAGCCCCCGGTCAGGGGGTGGAAACACCATATATTTT
TRBJ1-1 TRBV25-1 - few CASSDTEAFF TGTGCCAGCAGTGACACTGAAGCTTTCTTT
TRBJ2-2 TRBV30 - - CAWSPRGTGELFF TGTGCCTGGAGCCCTAGGGGGACCGGGGAGCTGTTTTTT
TRBJ1-3 TRBV7-2 TRBD1 few CASSQNRGMNTIYF TGTGCCAGCAGTCAAAACAGGGGTATGAACACCATATATTTT
TRBJ2-1 TRBV6-6 TRBD2 once CASRPPGLMTNEQFF TGTGCCAGCAGACCACCGGGACTAATGACCAATGAGCAGTTCTTC